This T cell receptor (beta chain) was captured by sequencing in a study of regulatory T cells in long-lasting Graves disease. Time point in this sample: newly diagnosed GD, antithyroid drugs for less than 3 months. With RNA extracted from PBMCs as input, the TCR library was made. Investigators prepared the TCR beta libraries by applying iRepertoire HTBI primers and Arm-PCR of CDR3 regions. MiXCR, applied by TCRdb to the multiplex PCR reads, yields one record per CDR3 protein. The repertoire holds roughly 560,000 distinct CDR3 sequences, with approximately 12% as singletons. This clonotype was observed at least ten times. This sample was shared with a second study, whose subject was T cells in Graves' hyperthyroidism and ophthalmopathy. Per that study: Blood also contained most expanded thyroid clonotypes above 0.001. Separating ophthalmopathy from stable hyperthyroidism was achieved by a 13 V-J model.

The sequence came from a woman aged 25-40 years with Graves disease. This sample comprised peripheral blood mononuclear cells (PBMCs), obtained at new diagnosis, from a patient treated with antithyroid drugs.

The DNA for the CDR3 is TGTGCCAGCAGCTGGGGCAGGGTGCCTCACGAGCAGTACTTC. As protein: CASSWGRVPHEQYF. The rearrangement links TRBV11-1 to TRBJ2-7; D possibly corresponds to TRBD1 (5 bases). Germline V lookup: CDR1 SGHAT, CDR2 FQDESV (reference sequence). The CDR3 contains 14 residues. V lost 4 bases and J 5 bases, leaving 15 bases between the germline ends.